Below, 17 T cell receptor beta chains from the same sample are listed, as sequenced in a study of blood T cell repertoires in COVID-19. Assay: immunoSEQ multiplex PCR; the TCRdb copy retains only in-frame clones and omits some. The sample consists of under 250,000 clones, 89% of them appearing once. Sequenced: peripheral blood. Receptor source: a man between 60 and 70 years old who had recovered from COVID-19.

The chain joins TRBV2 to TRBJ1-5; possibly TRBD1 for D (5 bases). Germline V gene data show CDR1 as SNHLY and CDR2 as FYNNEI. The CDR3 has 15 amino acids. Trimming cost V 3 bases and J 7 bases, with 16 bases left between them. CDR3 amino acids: CASSEGPPGGQPQHF. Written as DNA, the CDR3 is TGTGCCAGCAGTGAGGGACCCCCCGGGGGACAGCCCCAGCATTTT. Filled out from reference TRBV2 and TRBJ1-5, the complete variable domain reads EPEVTQTPSHQVTQMGQEVILRCVPISNHLYFYWYRQILGQKVEFLVSFYNNEISEKSEIFDDQFSVERPDGSNFTLKIRSTKLEDSAMYFCASSEGPPGGQPQHFGDGTRLSIL.

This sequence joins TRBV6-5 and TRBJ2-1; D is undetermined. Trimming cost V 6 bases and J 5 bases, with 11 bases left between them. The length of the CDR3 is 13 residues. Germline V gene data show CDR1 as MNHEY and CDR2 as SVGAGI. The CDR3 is CASRGVENNEQFF. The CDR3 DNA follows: TGTGCCAGCAGAGGAGTAGAGAACAATGAGCAGTTCTTC.

This chain's CDR3 is CASSLGQGGLNQPQHF. Here the CDR3 DNA reads TGTGCCAGCAGCCTCGGACAGGGGGGATTGAATCAGCCCCAGCATTTT. This sequence joins TRBV2 and TRBJ1-5; 10 nucleotides agree with TRBD1. The ends lost 6 bases at V and 4 bases at J; junction bases unmatched: 9. CDR3 length equals 16 residues. CDR1 and CDR2 (germline): SNHLY, FYNNEI.

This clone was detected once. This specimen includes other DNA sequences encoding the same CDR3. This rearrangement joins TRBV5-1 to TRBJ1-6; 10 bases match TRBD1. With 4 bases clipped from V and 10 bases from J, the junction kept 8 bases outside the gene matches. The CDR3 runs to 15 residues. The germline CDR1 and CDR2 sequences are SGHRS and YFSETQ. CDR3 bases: TGCGCCAGCAGCACCTCAGGGACAGGGGAATCACCCCTCCACTTT. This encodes CASSTSGTGESPLHF.

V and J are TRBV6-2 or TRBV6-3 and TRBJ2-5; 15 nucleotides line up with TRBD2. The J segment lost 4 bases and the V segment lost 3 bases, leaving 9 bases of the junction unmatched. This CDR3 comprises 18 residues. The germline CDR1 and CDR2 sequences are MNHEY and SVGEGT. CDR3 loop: CASSYGTSGRPGRETQYF. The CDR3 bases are TGTGCCAGCAGTTATGGGACTAGCGGGAGGCCCGGGAGAGAGACCCAGTACTTC.

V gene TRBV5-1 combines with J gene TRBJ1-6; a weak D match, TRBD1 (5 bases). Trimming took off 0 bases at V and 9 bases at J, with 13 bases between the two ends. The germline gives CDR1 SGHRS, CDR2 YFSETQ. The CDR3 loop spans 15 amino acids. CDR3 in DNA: TGCGCCAGCAGCTTGGGATCGACAGTTAGTTCACCCCTCCACTTT. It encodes CASSLGSTVSSPLHF.

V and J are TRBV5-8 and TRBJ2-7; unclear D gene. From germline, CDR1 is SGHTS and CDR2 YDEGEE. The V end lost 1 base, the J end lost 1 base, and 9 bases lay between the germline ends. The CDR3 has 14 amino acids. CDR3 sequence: CASSLPGGSYEQYF. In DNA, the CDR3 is TGTGCCAGCAGCTTGCCGGGTGGTTCCTACGAGCAGTACTTC.

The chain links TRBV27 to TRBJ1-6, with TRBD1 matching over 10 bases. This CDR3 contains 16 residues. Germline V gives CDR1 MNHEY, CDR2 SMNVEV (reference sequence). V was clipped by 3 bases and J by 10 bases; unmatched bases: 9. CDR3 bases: TGTGCCAGCAGTTTTTTCCAGACAGGGGGCAGGTCACCCCTCCACTTT. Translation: CASSFFQTGGRSPLHF.

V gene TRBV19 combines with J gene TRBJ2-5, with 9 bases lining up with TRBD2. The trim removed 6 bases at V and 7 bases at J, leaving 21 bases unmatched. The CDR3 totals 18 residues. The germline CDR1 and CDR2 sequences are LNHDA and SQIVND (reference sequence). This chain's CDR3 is CASSTLTISGSMSRTQYF. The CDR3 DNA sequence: TGTGCCAGTAGCACCCTCACGATTAGCGGGAGCATGTCGCGGACCCAGTACTTC.

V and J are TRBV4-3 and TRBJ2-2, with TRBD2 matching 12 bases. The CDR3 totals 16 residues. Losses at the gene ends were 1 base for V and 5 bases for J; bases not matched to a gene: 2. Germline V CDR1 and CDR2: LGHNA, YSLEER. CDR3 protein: CASSQGTSGKTGELFF. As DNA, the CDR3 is TGCGCCAGCAGCCAAGGGACTAGCGGGAAGACCGGGGAGCTGTTTTTT.

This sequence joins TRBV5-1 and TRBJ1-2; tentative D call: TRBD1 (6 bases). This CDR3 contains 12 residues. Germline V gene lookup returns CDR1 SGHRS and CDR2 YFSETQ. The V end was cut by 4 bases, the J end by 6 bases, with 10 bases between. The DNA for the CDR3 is TGCGCCAGCAGCGGGGACATTGATGGCTACACCTTC. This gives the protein CASSGDIDGYTF. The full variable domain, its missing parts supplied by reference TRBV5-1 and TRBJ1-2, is KAGVTQTPRYLIKTRGQQVTLSCSPISGHRSVSWYQQTPGQGLQFLFEYFSETQRNKGNFPGRFSGRQFSNSRSEMNVSTLELGDSALYLCASSGDIDGYTFGSGTRLTVV.

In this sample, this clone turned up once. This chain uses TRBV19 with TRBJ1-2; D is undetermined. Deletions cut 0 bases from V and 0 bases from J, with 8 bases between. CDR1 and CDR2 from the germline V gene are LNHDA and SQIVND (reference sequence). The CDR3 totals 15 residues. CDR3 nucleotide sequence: TGTGCCAGTAGTATAGATACAGCAACTAACTATGGCTACACCTTC. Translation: CASSIDTATNYGYTF.

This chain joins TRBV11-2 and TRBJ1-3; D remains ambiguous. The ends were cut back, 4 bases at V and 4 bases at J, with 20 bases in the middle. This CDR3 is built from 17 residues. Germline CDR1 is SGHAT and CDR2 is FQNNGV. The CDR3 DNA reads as TGTGCCAGCAGCTCACTTACCCCGGCCCAGGCCGGAAACACCATATATTTT. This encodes CASSSLTPAQAGNTIYF.

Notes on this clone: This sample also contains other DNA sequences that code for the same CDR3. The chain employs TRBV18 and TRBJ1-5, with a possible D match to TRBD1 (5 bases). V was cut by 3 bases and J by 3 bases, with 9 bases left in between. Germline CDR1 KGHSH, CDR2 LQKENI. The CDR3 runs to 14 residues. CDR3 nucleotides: TGTGCCAGCTCACCGGGGCAGGCCAATCAGCCCCAGCATTTT. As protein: CASSPGQANQPQHF.

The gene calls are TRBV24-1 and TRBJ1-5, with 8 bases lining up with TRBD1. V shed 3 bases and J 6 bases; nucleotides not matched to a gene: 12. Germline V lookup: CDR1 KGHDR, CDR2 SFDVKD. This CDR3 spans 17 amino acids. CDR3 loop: CATSDPRQGALSQPQHF. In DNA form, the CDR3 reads TGTGCCACCAGTGATCCCCGCCAGGGGGCTTTGTCTCAGCCCCAGCATTTT.

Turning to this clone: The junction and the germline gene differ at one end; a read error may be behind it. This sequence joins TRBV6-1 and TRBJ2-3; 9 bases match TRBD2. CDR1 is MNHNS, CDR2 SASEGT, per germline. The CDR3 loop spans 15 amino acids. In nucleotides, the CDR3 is TGTGCCAGCAGGGAAGCGGGGGGTTCGTTAGATACGCAGTATTTT. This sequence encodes CASREAGGSLDTQYF.

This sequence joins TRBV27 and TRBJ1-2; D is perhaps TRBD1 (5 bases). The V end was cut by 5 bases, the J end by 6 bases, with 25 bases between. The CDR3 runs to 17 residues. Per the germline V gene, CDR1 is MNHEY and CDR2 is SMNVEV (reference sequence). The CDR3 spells CASSPFMSGLGRDGYTF. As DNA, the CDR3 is TGTGCCAGCAGTCCGTTCATGTCAGGGCTGGGGCGTGATGGCTACACCTTC.